The present entry profiles one T cell receptor (beta chain) with its context. This clone was detected only a few times. This receptor's antigen is unknown. One base away there is no much larger clone; base qualities are not given. The record originates from a study of beta chain features in type 1 diabetes (dated by TCRdb to the late 2010s). With respect to the entire study: No differences in mean age, gender distribution, total cell number or subset yield were found between patients and healthy donors. A total of roughly 99 million sorted cells were examined across all samples, and the number of cells per subset was strongly correlated with RNA yield. In the study, recently diagnosed type 1 diabetes patients and matched healthy donors were compared on the TCRB repertoires of their sorted circulating CD4+ T cell subsets. Whereas all 28 donors provided naive and central memory subsets, regulatory and stem cell-like memory subsets were isolated from just 8 patients and roughly 8 healthy donors. Overall study results and their limits: In all four CD4+ subsets, TCRB CDR3 length was moderately but significantly shorter in type 1 diabetes patients. The naive, central memory and regulatory TCRB repertoires appeared to resemble one another more closely among patients than among healthy donors. At VDJ recombination sites, type 1 diabetes patients had fewer insertions and more deleted nucleotides, which implies abnormalities in thymic rearrangement. Shorter templates might have been favored by PCR, but patient and control samples were amplified and corrected together, so both groups would have been affected equally by any skew. Because cDNA was sequenced instead of genomic DNA, highly expressing activated cells could be over-represented, though the groups showed no difference in activation or CD3 levels. Because small numbers of individuals were included in the HLA sub-analyses, any influence of HLA type on TCRB rearrangement was left unresolved.

A single peripheral blood draw of around 0.11 L on average was collected from each donor into heparinised tubes. A BD FACSAria II and a panel including CD45RO, CCR7, CD25, CD127, CD95 and CD27 were used to sort naive, central memory, regulatory and stem cell-like memory CD4+ T cells. Purity was above 98% for every sorted population. PBMCs were isolated right away by Lymphoprep density gradient centrifugation and were stained directly, without culture. Samples were stained and sorted in pairs, with one healthy donor and one patient per experiment, so that batch effects were minimized. The CDR3, cysteine through phenylalanine, is 13 amino acids long. The DNA shown is the 39-base CDR3, in frame from base 1. Germline trimming amounts to 6 bases on V and 4 bases on J, with 3 as the count of junction bases outside the gene matches. Reading the germline V gene gives CDR1 MNHNS and CDR2 SASEGT. The entire isolated RNA was reverse transcribed using the High Capacity cDNA Reverse Transcription Kit, and thus expressed TCRB transcripts were sequenced. Deep immunoSEQ sequencing was applied to naive, central memory and regulatory T cell samples, giving an average of approximately 4 million total reads per sample. Sorted cells were lysed in RLT buffer, and RNA was extracted using DNase-treated RNeasy Micro or Mini kits according to cell number. To prevent cross-contamination, every cell subset was processed on its own, while patient and healthy donor samples were processed together. TCRB sequences were amplified from cDNA with the immunoSEQ multiplex PCR, producing 87-bp fragments spanning the CDR3 region. The amplicons were sequenced using the Illumina HiSeq platform. As for the authors' bioinformatics: PCR bias was corrected computationally using synthetic template baselines, and reads within Hamming distance 2 were collapsed, with unmergeable singletons discarded. Reads were aligned against IMGT to assign V, D and J genes, CDR3 length and insertions or deletions at six rearrangement sites. Clonotype counts were normalized to sorted cell number within each subset before computing true diversity and Gini coefficients with the tcR R package. The overlap coefficient, calculated on TCRB nucleotide sequences, was used to measure repertoire sharing. Out-of-frame TCRB sequences from naive cells were analyzed to stand in for the pre-selection repertoire. TCRdb took this table from immuneACCESS and kept in-frame rearrangements with V and J called. Such tables lack part of the clones; where checked against another copy, unresolved V genes explain under half of the gap, and the rest is unexplained. The DNA was the basis for D and trimming; V, J and clone size are from that table. For this sample there are roughly 610,000 clones; 15% to 18% appear just once. 0.07% to 0.095% of the sample belongs to the ten largest clones.

Sequencing used naive CD4+ T cells from blood. The cell subset or site label here, explained by the study, means: true naive CD4+ T cells. The chain uses TRBV6-1 and TRBJ1-5; 7 bases in between match TRBD1. The TCR was taken from a young man in good health. The CDR3 protein: CASSAQGNQPQHF. The sequenced DNA is TGTGCCAGCAGCGCACAGGGGAATCAGCCCCAGCATTTT.